These 15 T cell receptor beta chains were sequenced from one sample in a study of blood T cell repertoires in COVID-19. Assay: immunoSEQ multiplex PCR; the TCRdb copy retains only in-frame clones and omits some. The sample has about 670,000 clones, over 80% seen once. Sequencing used peripheral blood. The source of these receptors is a woman aged 18-29 years with acute or convalescent COVID-19.

The rearrangement joins TRBV6-5 to TRBJ1-4, with D hard to call. Germline V gene sequence: CDR1 MNHEY, CDR2 SVGAGI. V shed 7 bases and J shed 8 bases, with 17 bases lying between them. The CDR3 is made up of 14 amino acids. This chain's CDR3 is CASTNTRLYEKLFF. In nucleotides, the CDR3 is TGTGCCAGCACCAACACGAGGCTGTACGAAAAACTGTTTTTT.

CDR3 residues: CASRAGQGYNQPQHF. CDR3 sequence (DNA): TGTGCCAGCAGGGCGGGACAGGGGTACAATCAGCCCCAGCATTTT. This rearrangement joins TRBV6-5 to TRBJ1-5, with 10 bases fitting TRBD1. Germline V gene data show CDR1 as MNHEY and CDR2 as SVGAGI. The CDR3 length is 15 residues. The junction had 5 bases not matched to a gene; V was cut back by 6 bases and J by 3 bases.

V usage is TRBV5-1 and J usage is TRBJ2-1; 11 nucleotides align to TRBD2. CDR1 SGHRS and CDR2 YFSETQ come from the germline V gene. Losses at the gene ends were 1 base for V and 5 bases for J; bases not matched to a gene: 5. The CDR3 sequence is 16 residues long. Here the CDR3 DNA reads TGCGCCAGCAGCTTGCTGACTAGCGGGGCGAACAATGAGCAGTTCTTC. Amino acid sequence: CASSLLTSGANNEQFF.

The gene calls are TRBV3-1 (or the pseudogene TRBV3-2) and TRBJ1-1; possible D gene TRBD1, 6 bases. This CDR3 comprises 14 residues. Germline values: CDR1 LGHDT, CDR2 YNNKEL (reference sequence). The V gene lost 5 bases and the J gene lost 4 bases, with 14 bases spanning the gap. CDR3 in amino acids: CASSSRVGGTEAFF. CDR3 nucleotides: TGTGCCAGCAGCTCCAGGGTAGGGGGCACTGAAGCTTTCTTT.

V and J are TRBV6-5 and TRBJ1-1; a weak D match, TRBD1 (6 bases). CDR1 is MNHEY and CDR2 is SVGAGI in the germline V gene. The ends were cut back, 5 bases at V and 4 bases at J, with 11 bases in the middle. CDR3 length: 13 residues. CDR3 protein: CASSPRGGTEAFF. In DNA form, the CDR3 reads TGTGCCAGCAGTCCCCGAGGGGGCACTGAAGCTTTCTTT.

This sequence joins TRBV21-1 and TRBJ1-2; the D segment call TRBD1 is taken from the table without a DNA check. TRBV21-1 is a pseudogene. The CDR3 consists of 19 residues. The CDR3 loop is CASSKGQRQDLPTNYGYTF. The CDR3 DNA is TGTGCCAGCAGCAAAGGACAACGACAGGACCTCCCAACTAACTATGGCTACACCTTC.

The chain couples TRBV19 to TRBJ1-1, with D unclear. CDR3 length: 11 amino acids. The V end was cut by 2 bases, the J end by 9 bases, with 7 bases between. Per the germline V gene, CDR1 is LNHDA and CDR2 is SQIVND (reference sequence). CDR3: CASSIWSKAFF. CDR3 DNA: TGTGCCAGTAGTATATGGTCTAAAGCTTTCTTT. Drawing the rest from reference TRBV19 and TRBJ1-1, the complete variable domain is DGGITQSPKYLFRKEGQNVTLSCEQNLNHDAMYWYRQDPGQGLRLIYYSQIVNDFQKGDIAEGYSVSREKKESFPLTVTSAQKNPTAFYLCASSIWSKAFFGQGTRLTVV.

The chain links TRBV7-3 to TRBJ1-5; D remains ambiguous. CDR3 length equals 14 residues. Germline CDR1 SGHTA, CDR2 FQGTGA. V lost 2 bases and J lost 2, with 7 bases in between. The CDR3 spells CASSLGQGNQPQHF. CDR3 bases: TGTGCCAGCAGCTTAGGGCAGGGCAATCAGCCCCAGCATTTT.

The chain carries TRBV5-1 and TRBJ2-1; TRBD2 matches at 7 bases. CDR1 SGHRS and CDR2 YFSETQ come from the germline V gene. The CDR3 contains 16 residues. J was trimmed by 7 bases and V by 0 bases; bases with no gene match: 10. CDR3 coding DNA: TGCGCCAGCAGCTTGGCTAGGAGGAAGCGGGGAAATGAGCAGTTCTTC. This gives the protein CASSLARRKRGNEQFF.

The chain couples TRBV12-3 or TRBV12-4 to TRBJ1-2; 7 positions agree with TRBD1. V lost 1 base and J lost 13; bases outside the gene matches: 6. This CDR3 is built from 12 residues. CDR3 nucleotide sequence: TGTGCCAGCAGTTTAGTAGGGACAGTTTCCACCTTC. This translates into CASSLVGTVSTF.

V gene TRBV5-1 combines with J gene TRBJ2-7, with 7 nucleotides matching TRBD1. V gave up 4 bases and J gave up 0 bases; unmatched junction bases: 4. Germline lookup yields CDR1 SGHRS and CDR2 YFSETQ. The CDR3 covers 14 residues. This chain's CDR3 is CASSTGQASYEQYF. The DNA for the CDR3 is TGCGCCAGCAGCACCGGACAGGCCTCCTACGAGCAGTACTTC.

This clone was recorded a few times. The chain links TRBV6-2 or TRBV6-3 to TRBJ2-7; D not certain. The germline CDR1 and CDR2 sequences are MNHEY and SVGEGT. V was cut by 2 bases and J by 4 bases, with 24 bases left in between. This CDR3 has 18 residues. CDR3 region: CASSYPPYVVGSPYEQYF. The CDR3 nucleotides read TGTGCCAGCAGTTACCCTCCATACGTGGTCGGGTCTCCTTACGAGCAGTACTTC.

A single count supports this clone. The chain has TRBV14 and TRBJ1-2; D possibly corresponds to TRBD1 (5 bases). Germline CDR1 reads SGHDN; CDR2 reads FVKESK. V was trimmed by 6 bases and J by 2 bases, leaving 10 bases between them. The CDR3 contains 13 residues. The CDR3 DNA sequence: TGTGCCAGCAGGGCAGGGTTGAACTATGGCTACACCTTC. As protein: CASRAGLNYGYTF.

The V call is TRBV4-1, the J call TRBJ1-1, with TRBD1 matching 10 bases. V lost 4 bases and J lost 8; bases outside the gene matches: 7. The CDR3 totals 14 residues. Germline assignment: CDR1 MGHRA and CDR2 YSYEKL. The CDR3 loop is CASSLGTGAEEAFF. The CDR3 DNA reads TGCGCCAGCAGCCTTGGGACAGGGGCGGAGGAAGCTTTCTTT.

The chain joins TRBV6-5 to TRBJ1-5; 9 positions agree with TRBD1. The trim removed 6 bases at V and 6 bases at J, leaving 3 bases unmatched. Germline lookup yields CDR1 MNHEY and CDR2 SVGAGI. The CDR3 has 13 residues. The CDR3 DNA reads TGTGCCAGCAGGGGACAGGGCACTCAGCCCCAGCATTTT. Translating gives CASRGQGTQPQHF.